This entry is about one T cell receptor (beta chain). What it binds is not known. This sample stems from a study of T cell responses to AZD1222 COVID-19 vaccine. Study results and limitations: Increased Spike-specific TCR breadth and depth were observed after two AZD1222 doses.

Germline CDR1 reads GTSNPN; CDR2 reads SVGIG (reference sequence). J lost 3 bases, V lost 3 bases, and 18 bases had no gene match. The length of the CDR3 is 18 residues. Sequencing used immunoSEQ multiplex PCR; TCRdb keeps in-frame clones, though not all of them. The sample holds over 110,000 clones; roughly 89% are singletons and the top ten take about 6%. The clonotype was recovered from an adult in good health. V and J are TRBV30 and TRBJ1-1; 8 bases are shared with TRBD1. The input for sequencing was peripheral blood, taken on day 0 of AZD1222 vaccination. DNA of the CDR3: TGTGCCTGGAGCCTCGGCCCGACAGGGGCAAGGCCGGACACTGAAGCTTTCTTT. It codes for CAWSLGPTGARPDTEAFF.